This T cell receptor beta chain stems from a study of beta chain features in type 1 diabetes. Study-level results: TCRB CDR3s from Type 1 diabetes patients were moderately but significantly shorter in all four CD4+ subsets. Across patients, naive, central memory and Treg TCRB repertoires exhibited apparently greater similarity than was observed across healthy donors. Whether TCRB rearrangement is influenced by HLA type was left unresolved in this analysis.

There was one heparinised blood draw per donor, averaging about 100 mL. Purity exceeded 95% in all sorted populations. CDR1 is MNHNS, CDR2 SASEGT, per germline. The CDR3 sequence is 13 residues long. With 10 bases clipped from V and 6 bases from J, the junction kept 10 bases outside the gene matches. A note on this clone: No antigen is known for it.

Isolated RNA was reverse transcribed in full, so expressed TCRB transcripts were sequenced. Profiled with immunoSEQ multiplex PCR; TCRdb holds only in-frame clones, not every one. Counted here are roughly 47,000 clones, roughly 40% occurring once; the ten biggest clones make up less than 0.15%. The rearrangement joins TRBV6-1 to TRBJ2-7; 9 positions match TRBD1. Material for sequencing was stem cell memory CD4+ T cells from blood. The origin of this receptor is a man aged 25-40 years with type 1 diabetes. The CDR3 sequence is CATSLGQGGEQYF. The CDR3 nucleotides read TGTGCCACCTCCTTGGGACAGGGCGGCGAGCAGTACTTC.